The next 17 T cell receptor beta chains were all read from a single sample in a study of tissue T cells after allogeneic stem cell transplantation. Assay: immunoSEQ multiplex PCR; the TCRdb copy retains only in-frame clones and omits some. The sample includes about 50,000 clones, 73% seen only once; the top ten take roughly 0.7%. The sample consisted of sorted cells pooled from one or two spleens. These receptors all stem from a pool of C57BL/6 mice in good health.

As regards this clone: Mouse names are used for the genes. The CDR3 end falls 1 residue outside the read, so it is completed with the germline J gene. V and J are TRBV3 and TRBJ1-1; D gene uncertain. The V gene lost 1 base and the J gene lost 1 base, with 4 bases spanning the gap. The germline CDR1 and CDR2 sequences are SNHLY and FYNGKV (reference sequence). There are 13 residues in the CDR3. CDR3 DNA (partial): TGTGCCAGCAGCTTAGGCAGAAACACAGAAGTCTTC. Protein sequence: CASSLGRNTEVF. The whole CDR3 region reads CASSLGRNTEVFF. Looking up the rest from reference TRBV3 and TRBJ1-1 gives the full variable domain: GPKVLQIPSHQIIDMGQMVTLNCDPVSNHLYFYWYKQILGQQMEFLVNFYNGKVMEKSKLFKDQFSVERPDGSYFTLKIQPTALEDSAVYFCASSLGRNTEVFFGKGTRLTVV.

A word on this clone: Each gene name is a mouse one. Read data end 1 residue before the CDR3 end; the end is taken from the germline J gene. The V call is TRBV15, the J call TRBJ1-1, with 7 positions matching TRBD1. The germline V gene has CDR1 SGHND and CDR2 FRSKSL. The CDR3 sequence is 15 residues long. Germline trimming cut 6 bases from V and 0 bases from J; bases unmatched to any gene: 7. CDR3 amino acids: CASSRRTGPNTEVFF. The part of the CDR3 DNA that was read is TGTGCCAGCAGCCGGCGGACAGGCCCAAACACAGAAGTCTTC.

On this clone: Gene names are the mouse ones. Read coverage stops 1 residue before the CDR3 terminus; the germline J gene supplies the remainder. The sample holds other DNA sequences that translate to the same CDR3. V is TRBV19 and J is TRBJ1-1; tentatively, D is TRBD1 (6 bases). Germline V CDR1 and CDR2: FNHDT, SITEND (reference sequence). The CDR3 is 12 amino acids. The germline V and J ends were trimmed by 5 bases and 1 base, with 6 bases remaining between them. The covered CDR3 bases are TGTGCCAGCAGACAGGGGAACACAGAAGTCTTC. Translation: CASRQGNTEVF. The CDR3 in full is CASRQGNTEVFF.

Regarding this clone: Mouse names are used for the genes. The read stops 1 residue short of the end of the CDR3; the missing end is completed from the germline J gene. The chain joins TRBV2 to TRBJ2-7; tentative D call: TRBD2 (5 bases). The V gene lost 0 bases and the J gene lost 0 bases, with 12 bases spanning the gap. The CDR3 runs 16 residues. In germline, CDR1 is LGHNA, CDR2 YSYQKL. The CDR3 region is CASSQDLGLSSYEQYF. CDR3 DNA, as far as it was read: TGTGCCAGCAGCCAAGATCTCGGACTTAGCTCCTATGAACAGTAC.

Note on this clone: The listed genes are named as in mouse. The read terminates 1 residue before the CDR3 end, so the remaining end is supplied by the germline J gene. The chain carries TRBV3 and TRBJ2-7; TRBD1 matches 10 bases. This CDR3 contains 13 residues. The junction had 2 bases not matched to a gene; V was cut back by 5 bases and J by 4 bases. Germline CDR1 SNHLY, CDR2 FYNGKV (reference sequence). CDR3 DNA (partial): TGTGCCAGCAGCGTGGACAGGGGGTATGAACAGTAC. It translates to CASSVDRGYEQY. The CDR3 in full is CASSVDRGYEQYF.

A word on this clone: The germline and genes are mouse ones. From the germline J gene comes the end of the CDR3, since the read stops 1 residue before it. The rearrangement joins TRBV13-1 to TRBJ2-5, with TRBD1 as a possible D gene (6 bases). Trimming took 4 bases from V and 2 from J, leaving 14 bases between them. Germline V gene data show CDR1 as NSHNY and CDR2 as SYGAGN. CDR3 length: 15 amino acids. The DNA read from the CDR3 is TGTGCCAGCAGTCCGAGGGGGACAATCCAAGACACCCAGTAC. Protein product: CASSPRGTIQDTQY. Given in full, the CDR3 is CASSPRGTIQDTQYF.

As concerns this clone: Mouse gene names apply. The read ends 1 residue before the CDR3 terminus; that terminus is restored from the germline J gene. This chain uses TRBV24 with TRBJ2-2; the D gene is possibly TRBD1 (5 bases). This CDR3 is 16 amino acids long. Trimming cost V 1 base and J 2 bases, with 11 bases left between them. Per the germline V gene, CDR1 is KGHTA and CDR2 is FRNEEI. CDR3 DNA, as far as it was read: TGTGCCAGCAGTCTGTTCCCACAGGAGAACACCGGGCAGCTCTAC. Its translation: CASSLFPQENTGQLY. In full, the CDR3 is CASSLFPQENTGQLYF.

Details on this clone: The gene names here belong to mouse. With the read ending 1 residue before the CDR3 end, the germline J gene is used to fill in that end. The V gene is TRBV29, the J gene TRBJ1-1, with TRBD1 as a possible D gene (5 bases). The length of the CDR3 is 14 residues. Germline CDR1 is MSHET and CDR2 is SYDVDS. V shed 2 bases and J shed 0 bases, with 7 bases lying between them. Incomplete CDR3 DNA: TGTGCTAGCAGTTTACAGGGACCAAACACAGAAGTCTTC. Encoded protein: CASSLQGPNTEVF. The full CDR3 protein is CASSLQGPNTEVFF.

On this clone: Any gene name here is a mouse gene name. The CDR3: CGARGTGAGNTLYF. CDR3 DNA, as far as it was read: TGTGGTGCTAGGGGGACAGGGGCTGGAAATACGCTCTAT. The rearrangement uses TRBV20 and TRBJ1-3; 9 nucleotides agree with TRBD1. The CDR3 end is not reached by the read, which stops 1 residue before it; the germline J gene fills it in. This CDR3 spans 14 amino acids. The germline V gene has CDR1 GFQATS and CDR2 STVNSAI. The trim removed 1 base at V and 2 bases at J, leaving 0 bases unmatched.

Of note for this clone: Mouse names are used for the genes. Incomplete CDR3 DNA: TGTGCCAGCGGTGCCACCTTGTAC. This encodes CASGATLY. The full CDR3 reads CASGATLYF. V usage is TRBV13-2 and J usage is TRBJ2-4; D remains ambiguous. The read finishes 1 residue shy of the CDR3 end, and the germline J gene is used to complete it. Trimming removed 3 bases at V and 8 bases at J, with 1 base between. The CDR3 has 9 amino acids. Germline values: CDR1 NNHNN, CDR2 SYGAGS (reference sequence).

With regard to this clone: Mouse germline and gene names are used. This CDR3 is CASSPLNSGNTLYF. Partial CDR3 DNA: TGTGCCAGCTCTCCACTGAATTCTGGAAATACGCTCTAT. The gene calls are TRBV12-2 and TRBJ1-3; no firm D call. The DNA ends 1 residue before the CDR3 does, and the rest of the CDR3 is filled in from the germline J gene. This CDR3 contains 14 residues. Deletions cut 2 bases from V and 0 bases from J, with 7 bases between. The germline V gene encodes CDR1 SGHLS and CDR2 HYDKME.

Comment on this clone: Here the gene names and germline are mouse. With the read ending 1 residue before the CDR3 end, the germline J gene is used to fill in that end. V usage is TRBV31 and J usage is TRBJ1-4; perhaps TRBD1 as D (6 bases). This CDR3 contains 12 residues. The ends were cut back, 3 bases at V and 4 bases at J, with 6 bases in the middle. Per the germline V gene, CDR1 is GKSSPN and CDR2 is SITVG. The CDR3 bases that were read are TGTGCCTGGAGGGACAGCAACGAAAGATTATTT. Amino acids: CAWRDSNERLF. The whole CDR3 protein reads CAWRDSNERLFF.

A word on this clone: The germline and genes are mouse ones. The CDR3 end falls 1 residue outside the read, so it is completed with the germline J gene. This chain connects TRBV3 to TRBJ1-4; no firm D call. The germline gives CDR1 SNHLY, CDR2 FYNGKV (reference sequence). The CDR3 extends over 12 amino acids. Trimming took 3 bases from V and 7 from J, leaving 6 bases between them. CDR3 bases read: TGTGCCAGCAGCTTGAGGGCCGAAAGATTATTT. Translation gives CASSLRAERLF. The CDR3 reads in full as CASSLRAERLFF.

The sample holds one count of this clone. The gene symbols are mouse symbols. The read falls 1 residue short of the CDR3 end, and the missing part is taken from the germline J gene. This rearrangement joins TRBV13-1 to TRBJ1-1; TRBD1 agrees at 7 bases. Germline CDR1 and CDR2: NSHNY and SYGAGN. J was trimmed by 4 bases and V by 2 bases; bases with no gene match: 5. The CDR3 spans 14 residues. The CDR3 reads CASSEEGAGTEVFF. The covered CDR3 bases are TGTGCCAGCAGTGAAGAGGGGGCTGGCACAGAAGTCTTC.

Notes on this clone: Any gene name here is a mouse gene name. From the germline J gene comes the end of the CDR3, since the read stops 1 residue before it. The chain uses TRBV12-1 and TRBJ1-1; D call uncertain. CDR1 SGHSN and CDR2 HYEKVE come from the germline V gene. There are 10 residues in the CDR3. Trimming removed 1 base from V and 8 bases from J, with 4 bases in between. CDR3 DNA, as far as it was read: TGTGCCAGCTCTCTACCGGAAGTCTTC. It is translated as CASSLPEVF. The entire CDR3 is CASSLPEVFF. The full variable domain, with the rest looked up from reference TRBV12-1 and TRBJ1-1, is DSGVVQSPRHIIKEKGGRSVLTCIPISGHSNVVWYQQTLGKELKFLIQHYEKVERDKGFLPSRFSVQQFDDYHSEMNMSALELEDSAMYFCASSLPEVFFGKGTRLTVV.

A word on this clone: The gene names given are mouse names. The CDR3 extends 1 residue past the end of the read, so its final part is completed from the germline J gene. The rearrangement joins TRBV19 to TRBJ2-1; 8 nucleotides match TRBD2. This CDR3 region has 16 residues. J gave up 1 base and V 3 bases, and 6 bases lay outside the gene matches. Germline V gives CDR1 FNHDT, CDR2 SITEND (reference sequence). CDR3 DNA (partial): TGTGCCAGCAGTACCCCTAACTGGGGGAACTATGCTGAGCAGTTC. This encodes CASSTPNWGNYAEQF. The whole CDR3 sequence reads CASSTPNWGNYAEQFF.

With respect to this clone: Genes and germline come from the mouse. The read halts 1 residue ahead of the CDR3 end, with the missing end drawn from the germline J gene. The gene calls are TRBV13-3 and TRBJ2-5; maybe TRBD1 (5 bases). Germline CDR1 is NNHDY and CDR2 is SYVADS. The CDR3 consists of 16 residues. With 9 bases removed from V and 0 bases from J, the gap between germline ends came to 20 bases. The CDR3 sequence: CATGSGIGENQDTQYF. CDR3 bases read: TGTGCCACCGGGTCGGGGATAGGGGAAAACCAAGACACCCAGTAC.